The present TCR beta chain was sequenced within a study of identical twins. Study-wide results and caveats: Modelling underestimated the level of out-of-frame TCR alpha sharing observed in monozygotic twins. Carriage of fewer insertions was seen in abundant cord blood beta clonotypes, whereas memory repertoires showed none. Researchers caution that invariant MAIT and iNKT cells could partly confound zero-insertion analyses.

TCRdb used MiXCR to reprocess the 5' RACE reads, holding one entry per CDR3 protein. The sample gives 1.5 million to 2 million distinct CDR3 sequences, roughly 35% of which show up once; approximately 0.29% is in the top ten. In this sample, this clonotype turned up a few times. What it binds is not known. This TCR came from a newborn girl in good health. The source material was cord blood.

The CDR3 reads CATSDSAGRTDTQYF. The CDR3, as DNA: TGTGCCACCAGTGATTCAGCGGGACGCACAGATACGCAGTATTTT. The chain carries TRBV24-1 and TRBJ2-3, with 7 bases aligning to TRBD2. CDR1 and CDR2 (germline): KGHDR, SFDVKD. CDR3 size: 15 residues. With 2 bases clipped from V and 1 base from J, the junction kept 2 bases outside the gene matches.